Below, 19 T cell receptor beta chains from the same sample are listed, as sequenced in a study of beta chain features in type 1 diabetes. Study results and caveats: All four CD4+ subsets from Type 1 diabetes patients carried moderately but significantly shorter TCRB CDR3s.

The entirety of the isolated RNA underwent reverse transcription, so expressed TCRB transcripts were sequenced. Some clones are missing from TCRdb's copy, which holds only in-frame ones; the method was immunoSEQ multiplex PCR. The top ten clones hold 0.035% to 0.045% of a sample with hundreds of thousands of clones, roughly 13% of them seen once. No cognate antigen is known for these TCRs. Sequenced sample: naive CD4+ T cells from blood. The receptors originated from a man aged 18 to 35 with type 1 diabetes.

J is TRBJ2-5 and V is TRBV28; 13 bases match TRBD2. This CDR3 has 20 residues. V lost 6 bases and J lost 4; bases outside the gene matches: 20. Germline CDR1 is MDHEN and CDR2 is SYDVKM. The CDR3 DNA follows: TGTGCCAGCAGCCCCGATAGGGGGACTAGCGGGGCTATAAGAGGAGAGACCCAGTACTTC. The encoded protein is CASSPDRGTSGAIRGETQYF.

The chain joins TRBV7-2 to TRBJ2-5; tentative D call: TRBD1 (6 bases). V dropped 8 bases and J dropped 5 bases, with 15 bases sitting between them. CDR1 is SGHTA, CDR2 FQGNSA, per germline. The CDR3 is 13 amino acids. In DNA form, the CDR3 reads TGTGCCAGCCGCTGGGGGACAAGCGAGACCCAGTACTTC. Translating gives CASRWGTSETQYF.

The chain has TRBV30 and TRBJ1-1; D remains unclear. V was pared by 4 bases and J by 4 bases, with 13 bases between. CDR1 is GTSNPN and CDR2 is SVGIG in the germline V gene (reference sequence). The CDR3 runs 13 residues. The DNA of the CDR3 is TGTGCCTGGAAGTTCGGCACTCTCACTGAAGCTTTCTTT. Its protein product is CAWKFGTLTEAFF.

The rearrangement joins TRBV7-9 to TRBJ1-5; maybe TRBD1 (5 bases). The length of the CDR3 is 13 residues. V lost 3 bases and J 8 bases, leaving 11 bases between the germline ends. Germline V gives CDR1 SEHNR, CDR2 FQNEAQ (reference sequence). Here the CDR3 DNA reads TGTGCCAGCAGCTTGGCAGGGCAAGAGCCCCAGCATTTT. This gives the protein CASSLAGQEPQHF. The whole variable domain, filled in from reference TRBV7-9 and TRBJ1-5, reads DTGVSQNPRHKITKRGQNVTFRCDPISEHNRLYWYRQTLGQGPEFLTYFQNEAQLEKSRLLSDRFSAERPKGSFSTLEIQRTEQGDSAMYLCASSLAGQEPQHFGDGTRLSIL.

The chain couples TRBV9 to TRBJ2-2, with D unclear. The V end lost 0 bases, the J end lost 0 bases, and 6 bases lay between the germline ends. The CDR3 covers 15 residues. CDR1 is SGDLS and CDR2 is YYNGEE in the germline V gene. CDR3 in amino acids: CASSVANPNTGELFF. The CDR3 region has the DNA TGTGCCAGCAGCGTAGCTAATCCGAACACCGGGGAGCTGTTTTTT.

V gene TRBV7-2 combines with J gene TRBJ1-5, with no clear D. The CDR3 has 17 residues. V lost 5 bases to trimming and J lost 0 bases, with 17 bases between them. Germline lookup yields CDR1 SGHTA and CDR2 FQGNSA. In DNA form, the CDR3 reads TGTGCCAGCAGCCCACACGAGGCAGCGCTTAGCAATCAGCCCCAGCATTTT. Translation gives CASSPHEAALSNQPQHF. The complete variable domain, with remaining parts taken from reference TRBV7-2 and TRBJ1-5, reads GAGVSQSPSNKVTEKGKDVELRCDPISGHTALYWYRQSLGQGLEFLIYFQGNSAPDKSGLPSDRFSAERTGGSVSTLTIQRTQQEDSAVYLCASSPHEAALSNQPQHFGDGTRLSIL.

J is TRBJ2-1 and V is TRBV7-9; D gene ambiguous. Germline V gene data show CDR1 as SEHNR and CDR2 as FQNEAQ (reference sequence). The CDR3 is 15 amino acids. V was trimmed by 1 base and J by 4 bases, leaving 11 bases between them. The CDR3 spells CASSLGLAAYNEQFF. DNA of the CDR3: TGTGCCAGCAGCTTAGGGTTAGCAGCTTACAATGAGCAGTTCTTC.

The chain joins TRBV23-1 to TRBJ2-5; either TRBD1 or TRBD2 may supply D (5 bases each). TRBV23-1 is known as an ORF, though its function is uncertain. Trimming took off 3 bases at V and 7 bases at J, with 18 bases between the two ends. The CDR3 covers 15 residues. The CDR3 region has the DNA TGCGCCAGCAGTCATCGTAAGGAGGAGCAGGGGACCCAGTACTTC. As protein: CASSHRKEEQGTQYF.

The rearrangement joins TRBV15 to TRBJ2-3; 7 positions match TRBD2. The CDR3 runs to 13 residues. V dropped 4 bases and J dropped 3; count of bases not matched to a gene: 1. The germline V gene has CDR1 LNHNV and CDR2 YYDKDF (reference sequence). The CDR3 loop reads CATSTGGTDTQYF. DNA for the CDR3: TGTGCCACCAGCACCGGGGGGACAGATACGCAGTATTTT.

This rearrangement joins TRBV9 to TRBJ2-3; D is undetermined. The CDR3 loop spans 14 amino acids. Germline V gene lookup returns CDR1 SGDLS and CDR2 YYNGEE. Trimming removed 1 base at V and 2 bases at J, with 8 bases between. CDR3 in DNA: TGTGCCAGCAGCGTACGCAGCACCACAGATACGCAGTATTTT. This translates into CASSVRSTTDTQYF.

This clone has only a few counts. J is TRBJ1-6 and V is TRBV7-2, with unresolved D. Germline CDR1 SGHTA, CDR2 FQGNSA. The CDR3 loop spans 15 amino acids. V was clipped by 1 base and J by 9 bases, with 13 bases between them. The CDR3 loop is CASSLDLQWVSPLHF. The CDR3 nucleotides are TGTGCCAGCAGCTTAGACCTTCAGTGGGTTTCACCCCTCCACTTT.

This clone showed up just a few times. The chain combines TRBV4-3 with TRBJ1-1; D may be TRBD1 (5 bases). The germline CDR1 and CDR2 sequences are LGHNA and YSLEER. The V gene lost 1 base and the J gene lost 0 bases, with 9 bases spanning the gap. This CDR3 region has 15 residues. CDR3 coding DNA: TGCGCCAGCAGCCAAGGACAGTCTCTGAACACTGAAGCTTTCTTT. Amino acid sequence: CASSQGQSLNTEAFF.

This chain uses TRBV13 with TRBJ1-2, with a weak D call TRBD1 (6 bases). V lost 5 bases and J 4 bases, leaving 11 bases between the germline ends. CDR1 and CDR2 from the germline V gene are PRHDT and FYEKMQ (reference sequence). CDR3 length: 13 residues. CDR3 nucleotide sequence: TGTGCCAGCAGCCCGGGACAAGCCTATGGCTACACCTTC. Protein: CASSPGQAYGYTF.

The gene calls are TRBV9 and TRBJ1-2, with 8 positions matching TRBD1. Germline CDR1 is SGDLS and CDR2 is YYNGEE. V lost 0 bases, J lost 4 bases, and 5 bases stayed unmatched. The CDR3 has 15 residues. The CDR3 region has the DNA TGTGCCAGCAGCGTAGGGGGACAGGCGATCTATGGCTACACCTTC. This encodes CASSVGGQAIYGYTF.

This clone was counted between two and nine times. CDR3 loop: CASSLVLGPSKRRQFF. Written as DNA, the CDR3 is TGTGCCAGCAGCTTAGTGCTCGGCCCCAGTAAAAGGAGGCAGTTCTTC. This chain joins TRBV11-2 and TRBJ2-1; unclear D gene. Per germline, CDR1 SGHAT and CDR2 FQNNGV. This CDR3 is 16 amino acids long. Trimming stripped 1 base from V and 12 bases from J, with 22 bases between.

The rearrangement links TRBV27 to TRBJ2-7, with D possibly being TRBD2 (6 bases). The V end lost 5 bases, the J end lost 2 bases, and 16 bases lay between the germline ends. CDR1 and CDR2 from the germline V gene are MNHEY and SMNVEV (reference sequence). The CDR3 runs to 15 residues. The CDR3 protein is CASSPLGGDTYEQYF. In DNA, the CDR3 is TGTGCCAGCAGTCCCTTGGGAGGAGATACCTACGAGCAGTACTTC.

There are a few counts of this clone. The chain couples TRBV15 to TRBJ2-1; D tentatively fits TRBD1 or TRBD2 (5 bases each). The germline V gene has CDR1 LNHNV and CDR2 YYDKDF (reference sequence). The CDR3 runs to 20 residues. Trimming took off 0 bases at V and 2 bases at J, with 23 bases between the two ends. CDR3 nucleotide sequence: TGTGCCACCAGCAGAGATTCGCGAGGGCTGGAAGGGGCTACCTACAATGAGCAGTTCTTC. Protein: CATSRDSRGLEGATYNEQFF.

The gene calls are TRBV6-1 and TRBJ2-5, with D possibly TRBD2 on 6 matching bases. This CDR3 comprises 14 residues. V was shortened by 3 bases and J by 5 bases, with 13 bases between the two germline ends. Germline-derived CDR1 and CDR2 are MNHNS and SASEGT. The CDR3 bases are TGTGCCAGCAGTGACCTACTAGCTCTTGAGACCCAGTACTTC. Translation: CASSDLLALETQYF.

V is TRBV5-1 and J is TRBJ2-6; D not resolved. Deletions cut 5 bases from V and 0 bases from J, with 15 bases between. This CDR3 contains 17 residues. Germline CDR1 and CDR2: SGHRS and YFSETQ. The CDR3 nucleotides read TGCGCCAGCAGGGATGTCGACGGGCGCTCTGGGGCCAACGTCCTGACTTTC. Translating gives CASRDVDGRSGANVLTF.